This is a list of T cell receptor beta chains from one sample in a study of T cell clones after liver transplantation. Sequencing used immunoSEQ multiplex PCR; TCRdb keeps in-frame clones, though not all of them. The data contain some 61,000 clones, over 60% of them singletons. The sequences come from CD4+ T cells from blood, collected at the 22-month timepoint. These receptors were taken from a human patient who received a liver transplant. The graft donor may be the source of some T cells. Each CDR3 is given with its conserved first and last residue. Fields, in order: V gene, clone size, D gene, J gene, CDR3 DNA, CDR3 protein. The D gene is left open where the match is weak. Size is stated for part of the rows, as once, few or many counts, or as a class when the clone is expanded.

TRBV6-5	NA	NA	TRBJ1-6	TGTGCCAGCAGTTACTCGCAGGCCTCCTATAATTCACCCCTCCACTTT	CASSYSQASYNSPLHF
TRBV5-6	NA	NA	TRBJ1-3	TGTGCCAGCAGCCCGGACGGCAGGGCTGGAAACACCATATATTTT	CASSPDGRAGNTIYF
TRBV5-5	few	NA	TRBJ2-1	TGTGCCAGCAGCCCGGACAGTTCCTACAATGAGCAGTTCTTC	CASSPDSSYNEQFF
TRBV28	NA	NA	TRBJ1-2	TGTGCCAGCAGCGATCGAATAGGACAGATCTATGGCTACACCTTC	CASSDRIGQIYGYTF
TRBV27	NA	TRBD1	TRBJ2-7	TGTGCCAGCAGTGCCTCCCGGGACAGAAGCTACGAGCAGTACTTC	CASSASRDRSYEQYF
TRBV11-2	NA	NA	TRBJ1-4	TGTGCCAGCAGCTTAGATCCGGGGAGCGAGGAAAAACTGTTTTTT	CASSLDPGSEEKLFF
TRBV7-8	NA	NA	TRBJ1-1	TGTGCCAGCAGAAACCGGGGGACCATGACGACTGAAGCTTTCTTT	CASRNRGTMTTEAFF
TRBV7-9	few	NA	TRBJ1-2	TGTGCCAGCAGCTTCGGTTCCTATGGCTACACCTTC	CASSFGSYGYTF
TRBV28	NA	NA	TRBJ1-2	TGTGCCAGCAGTATTAGTTTTTTGGCCAACTATGGCTACACCTTC	CASSISFLANYGYTF
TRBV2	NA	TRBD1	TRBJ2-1	TGTGCCAGCAGTGAAGCTGTTGGGACAGGACCCTCCTACAATGAGCAGTTCTTC	CASSEAVGTGPSYNEQFF
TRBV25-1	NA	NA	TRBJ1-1	TGTGCCAGCAGTACAGTCATGAACACTGAAGCTTTCTTT	CASSTVMNTEAFF
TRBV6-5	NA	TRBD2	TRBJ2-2	TGTGCCAGCAGTTCGCGGGGGGGCGGTCAAACCGGGGAGCTGTTTTTT	CASSSRGGGQTGELFF
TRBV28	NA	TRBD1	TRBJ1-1	TGTGCCAGCAGTTTATGGCGGGGGACAGGGGAGAACACTGAAGCTTTCTTT	CASSLWRGTGENTEAFF
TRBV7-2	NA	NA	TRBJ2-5	TGTGCCAGCAGCTTAGCTCTTGGTTGGGAGACCCAGTACTTC	CASSLALGWETQYF
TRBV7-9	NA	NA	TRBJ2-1	TGTGCCAGCAGCTTATCTGGCAATGAGCAGTTCTTC	CASSLSGNEQFF
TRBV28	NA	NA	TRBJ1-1	TGTGCCAGCAGCTTCGAGGCTTTCTTT	CASSFEAFF
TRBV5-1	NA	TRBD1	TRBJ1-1	TGCGCCAGCAGCCAACTTGGGACAGGGGGCACTGAAGCTTTCTTT	CASSQLGTGGTEAFF
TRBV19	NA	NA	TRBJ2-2	TGTGCCAGCCAGTCCGGGGATTACACCGGGGAGCTGTTTTTT	CASQSGDYTGELFF
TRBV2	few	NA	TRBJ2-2	TGTGCCAGCAGTGCCTCAGAAACCGGGGAGCTGTTTTTT	CASSASETGELFF
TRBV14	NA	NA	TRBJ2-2	TGTGCCAGCAGCCGAGAGGGGACGGGGAACACCGGGGAGCTGTTTTTT	CASSREGTGNTGELFF
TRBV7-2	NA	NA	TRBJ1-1	TGTGCCAGCAGCTTAAAACCGGGAGCAAACACTGAAGCTTTCTTT	CASSLKPGANTEAFF
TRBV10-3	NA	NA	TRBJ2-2	TGTGCCTTAGGTGGCACCCGGGGCGGCGGGGAGCTGTTTTTT	CALGGTRGGGELFF
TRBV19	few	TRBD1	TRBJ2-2	TGTGCCAGTAGTCAAGGACAGGGGGCGGGCACCGGGGAGCTGTTTTTT	CASSQGQGAGTGELFF
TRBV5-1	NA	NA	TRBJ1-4	TGCGCCAGCCGGAGGGGTAATGAAAAACTGTTTTTT	CASRRGNEKLFF
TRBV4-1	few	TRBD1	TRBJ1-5	TGCGCCAGCAGCCCTGGACAGGGGGGGATCCAGCCCCAGCATTTT	CASSPGQGGIQPQHF
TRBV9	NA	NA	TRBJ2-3	TGTGCCAGCAGCGTAGCACGGGGAACAGATACGCAGTATTTT	CASSVARGTDTQYF
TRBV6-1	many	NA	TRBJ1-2	TGTGCCAGCAGTGACTCCGGGCCGAATAGGTATGGCTACACCTTC	CASSDSGPNRYGYTF
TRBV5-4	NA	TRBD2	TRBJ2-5	TGTGCCAGCAGCCAGACTGGCGGGGGCCAAGAGACCCAGTACTTC	CASSQTGGGQETQYF
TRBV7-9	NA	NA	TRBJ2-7	TGTGCCAGCAGCTTGTATCCCCAAGGTATTGGGCGTTACGAGCAGTACTTC	CASSLYPQGIGRYEQYF